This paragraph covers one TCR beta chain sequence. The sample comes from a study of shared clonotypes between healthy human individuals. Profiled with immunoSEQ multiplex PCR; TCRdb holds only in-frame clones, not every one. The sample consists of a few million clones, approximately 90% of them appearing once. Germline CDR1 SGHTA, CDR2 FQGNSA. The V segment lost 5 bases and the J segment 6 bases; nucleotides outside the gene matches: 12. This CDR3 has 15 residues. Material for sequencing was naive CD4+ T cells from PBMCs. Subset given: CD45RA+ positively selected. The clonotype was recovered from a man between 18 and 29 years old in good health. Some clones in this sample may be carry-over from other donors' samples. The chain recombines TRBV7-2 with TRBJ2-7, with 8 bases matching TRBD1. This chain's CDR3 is CASSPGDRKVSEQYF. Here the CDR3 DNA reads TGTGCCAGCAGCCCTGGGGACAGGAAAGTTTCCGAGCAGTACTTC.